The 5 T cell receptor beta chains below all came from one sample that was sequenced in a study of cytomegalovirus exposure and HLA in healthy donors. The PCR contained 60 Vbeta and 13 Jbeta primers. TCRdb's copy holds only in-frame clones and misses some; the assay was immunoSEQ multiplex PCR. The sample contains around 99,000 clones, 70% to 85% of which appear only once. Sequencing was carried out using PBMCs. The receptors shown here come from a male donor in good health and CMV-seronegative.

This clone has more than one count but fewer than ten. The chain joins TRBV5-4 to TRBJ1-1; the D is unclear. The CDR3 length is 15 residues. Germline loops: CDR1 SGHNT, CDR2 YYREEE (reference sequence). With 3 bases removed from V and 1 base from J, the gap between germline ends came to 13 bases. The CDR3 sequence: CASSSGRSANTEAFF. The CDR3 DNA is TGTGCCAGCAGCTCAGGAAGGTCGGCGAACACTGAAGCTTTCTTT.

This chain's CDR3 is CASSATTSIGELFF. The CDR3 DNA sequence: TGCGCCAGCAGCGCTACCACTAGTATCGGGGAGCTGTTTTTT. The chain recombines TRBV5-1 with TRBJ2-2; perhaps TRBD2 as D (5 bases). CDR1 is SGHRS and CDR2 is YFSETQ in the germline V gene. The CDR3 length is 14 residues. Trimming cost V 4 bases and J 7 bases, with 14 bases left between them.

Here the CDR3 reads CASSVLVRREGDTGELFF. DNA of the CDR3: TGTGCCAGTAGTGTTTTGGTCAGGCGGGAGGGGGACACCGGGGAGCTGTTTTTT. This rearrangement joins TRBV19 to TRBJ2-2; TRBD2 matches at 9 bases. The junction had 13 bases not matched to a gene; V was cut back by 5 bases and J by 3 bases. The CDR3 runs 18 residues. The germline gives CDR1 LNHDA, CDR2 SQIVND (reference sequence).

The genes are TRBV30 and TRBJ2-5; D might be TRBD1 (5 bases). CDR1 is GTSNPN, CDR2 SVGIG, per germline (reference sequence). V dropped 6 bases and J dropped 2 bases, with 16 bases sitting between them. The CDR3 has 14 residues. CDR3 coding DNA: TGTGCCTGTTCGGAAGGGGCGGCTCAAGAGACCCAGTACTTC. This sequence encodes CACSEGAAQETQYF.

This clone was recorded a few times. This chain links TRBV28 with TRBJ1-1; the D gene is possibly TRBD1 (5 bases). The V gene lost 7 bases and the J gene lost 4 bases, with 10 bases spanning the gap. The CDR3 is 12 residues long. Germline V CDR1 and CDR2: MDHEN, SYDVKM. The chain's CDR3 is CASTPDSTEAFF. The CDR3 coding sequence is TGTGCCAGCACCCCTGACAGCACTGAAGCTTTCTTT.